The 30 T cell receptor beta chains below were found in one sample sequenced in a study of blood T cell repertoires in COVID-19. Clones were read by immunoSEQ multiplex PCR, and TCRdb kept only the in-frame ones, dropping some. The sample records around 150,000 clones, roughly nine tenths being singletons. The sequencing input was peripheral blood. Receptors originate from a man aged 60-69 years with active or convalescent COVID-19.

This clone was counted a single time. The rearrangement joins TRBV19 to TRBJ2-7; 9 positions agree with TRBD1. This CDR3 comprises 15 residues. After removal of 3 bases from V and 3 bases from J, the junction contained 6 bases not matched to a gene. The germline V gene encodes CDR1 LNHDA and CDR2 SQIVND (reference sequence). CDR3 in amino acids: CASSITGGASYEQYF. The CDR3 DNA sequence: TGTGCCAGTAGTATTACAGGGGGCGCAAGCTACGAGCAGTACTTC.

The V call is TRBV10-3, the J call TRBJ2-3; possible D gene TRBD2, 6 bases. CDR3 size: 14 residues. V was cut by 5 bases and J by 0 bases, with 9 bases left in between. CDR1 and CDR2 from the germline V gene are ENHRY and SYGVKD. The CDR3 DNA sequence: TGTGCCATCAGTTCTGGGACTAGCACAGATACGCAGTATTTT. It translates to CAISSGTSTDTQYF.

The genes are TRBV5-1 and TRBJ1-2; D is uncertain. The CDR3 sequence is 12 residues long. Germline V lookup: CDR1 SGHRS, CDR2 YFSETQ. Between the trimmed V and J ends, which lost 5 bases and 1 base, there was a span of 6 bases. Here the CDR3 DNA reads TGCGCCAGCAGACCAGATAACTATGGCTACACCTTC. Protein product: CASRPDNYGYTF.

The CDR3 sequence: CASSPNRRISNYGYTF. The CDR3 nucleotides are TGTGCCAGCTCACCAAACAGGAGAATTTCTAACTATGGCTACACCTTC. The chain carries TRBV18 and TRBJ1-2; D may be TRBD1 (5 bases). This CDR3 has 16 amino acids. The germline gives CDR1 KGHSH, CDR2 LQKENI. V dropped 2 bases and J dropped 0 bases, with 13 bases sitting between them.

The chain carries TRBV12-3 or TRBV12-4 and TRBJ1-2; no reliable D call. This CDR3 contains 13 residues. V was clipped by 3 bases and J by 6 bases, with 11 bases between them. In DNA form, the CDR3 reads TGTGCCAGCAGTTTCTTAGGAGGTGATGGCTACACCTTC. Translating gives CASSFLGGDGYTF.

A word on this clone: Other DNA sequences in this sample translate to the same CDR3. The DNA for the CDR3 is TGCAGTGCCGCAGGGAACTATGGCTACACCTTC. Translating gives CSAAGNYGYTF. The V and J genes are TRBV20-1 and TRBJ1-2, with a tentative D call TRBD1 (5 bases). The CDR3 is made up of 11 amino acids. V lost 6 bases to trimming and J lost 2 bases, with 7 bases between them. Germline values: CDR1 DFQATT, CDR2 SNEGSKA (reference sequence).

The chain has TRBV6-5 and TRBJ2-3; TRBD1 aligns across 10 bases. With V trimmed by 5 bases and J by 9 bases, 5 bases remained unmatched. This CDR3 spans 13 amino acids. From germline, CDR1 is MNHEY and CDR2 SVGAGI. CDR3 DNA: TGTGCCAGCAGTAGAGACAGGGGGCGGACGCAGTATTTT. The encoded protein is CASSRDRGRTQYF.

The rearrangement joins TRBV18 to TRBJ2-7; 9 nucleotides match TRBD1. The CDR3 has 14 residues. With 3 bases clipped from V and 6 bases from J, the junction kept 6 bases outside the gene matches. Per the germline V gene, CDR1 is KGHSH and CDR2 is LQKENI. CDR3 loop: CASSPLTGGSEQYF. The CDR3 nucleotides read TGTGCCAGCTCACCGTTAACAGGGGGCTCCGAGCAGTACTTC. The full variable domain, its missing parts supplied by reference TRBV18 and TRBJ2-7, is NAGVMQNPRHLVRRRGQEARLRCSPMKGHSHVYWYRQLPEEGLKFMVYLQKENIIDESGMPKERFSAEFPKEGPSILRIQQVVRGDSAAYFCASSPLTGGSEQYFGPGTRLTVT.

The CDR3 DNA reads TGTGCCAGCAGCTTCGGGGACAGGGAGAATCAGCCCCAGCATTTT. Amino acids: CASSFGDRENQPQHF. The V gene is TRBV5-8, the J gene TRBJ1-5, with 9 bases aligning to TRBD1. V lost 2 bases to trimming and J lost 4 bases; unmatched junction nucleotides: 4. The germline V gene encodes CDR1 SGHTS and CDR2 YDEGEE. The CDR3 has 15 amino acids.

This chain uses TRBV20-1 with TRBJ2-7; D gene uncertain. The CDR3 totals 10 residues. With 2 bases removed from V and 9 bases from J, the gap between germline ends came to 8 bases. Per the germline V gene, CDR1 is DFQATT and CDR2 is SNEGSKA (reference sequence). The CDR3 DNA is TGCAGTGCTAGACATCAAATGCAGTACTTC. It yields the protein CSARHQMQYF.

This clone has only a few counts. The chain joins TRBV19 to TRBJ1-5; D perhaps matches TRBD1 (6 bases). This CDR3 region has 13 residues. Germline CDR1 LNHDA, CDR2 SQIVND (reference sequence). Trimming took 7 bases from V and 1 from J, leaving 8 bases between them. This chain's CDR3 is CASNRVSNQPQHF. DNA for the CDR3: TGTGCCAGTAACAGGGTCAGCAATCAGCCCCAGCATTTT.

The chain employs TRBV12-3 or TRBV12-4 and TRBJ1-2; D ambiguous. V lost 6 bases to trimming and J lost 8 bases, with 16 bases between them. CDR3 size: 13 residues. CDR3 sequence reads: CASSNRGFRGYTF. For the CDR3, the DNA is TGTGCCAGCAGCAATCGGGGTTTTCGGGGCTACACCTTC.

The chain recombines TRBV5-6 with TRBJ1-5; D gene ambiguous. Trimming stripped 2 bases from V and 3 bases from J, with 12 bases between. The CDR3 totals 15 residues. Germline CDR1 reads SGHDT; CDR2 reads YYEEEE. The CDR3 spells CASSLRGYDNQPQHF. CDR3 coding DNA: TGTGCCAGCAGCTTAAGAGGTTATGACAATCAGCCCCAGCATTTT.

J is TRBJ1-2 and V is TRBV4-2, with 7 bases matching TRBD1. Germline CDR1 reads LGHNA; CDR2 reads YNFKEQ. Unmatched junction bases numbered 8, after V lost 0 bases and J lost 4 bases. The CDR3 is 16 amino acids. CDR3 region: CASSQEMRQGLYGYTF. For the CDR3, the DNA is TGTGCCAGCAGCCAAGAAATGAGACAGGGACTCTATGGCTACACCTTC.

V and J are TRBV7-2 and TRBJ1-5; D is possibly TRBD1 (5 bases). The CDR3 runs to 15 residues. Germline-derived CDR1 and CDR2 are SGHTA and FQGNSA. V shed 1 base and J shed 3 bases, with 10 bases lying between them. CDR3 loop: CASSLEAGHNQPQHF. CDR3 DNA: TGTGCCAGCAGCTTAGAAGCAGGGCACAATCAGCCCCAGCATTTT.

The chain uses TRBV5-4 and TRBJ2-3, with 10 bases identical to TRBD2. With 4 bases clipped from V and 9 bases from J, the junction kept 11 bases outside the gene matches. The CDR3 is 15 amino acids. CDR1 and CDR2 (germline): SGHNT, YYREEE (reference sequence). CDR3 coding DNA: TGTGCCAGCAGCCCGACTAGCGGGCGGTTTCAGACGCAGTATTTT. This sequence encodes CASSPTSGRFQTQYF.

The V call is TRBV10-3, the J call TRBJ2-1; D may be TRBD2 (5 bases). V was trimmed by 0 bases and J by 1 base, leaving 10 bases between them. This CDR3 spans 16 amino acids. Looked up from germline, CDR1 is ENHRY and CDR2 is SYGVKD. This chain's CDR3 is CAISESSQRSYNEQFF. CDR3 bases: TGTGCCATCAGTGAGTCGTCGCAGCGGTCCTACAATGAGCAGTTCTTC.

The rearrangement joins TRBV5-1 to TRBJ2-5; D perhaps matches TRBD1 (5 bases). With 5 bases removed from V and 1 base from J, the gap between germline ends came to 6 bases. This CDR3 spans 12 amino acids. Germline lookup yields CDR1 SGHRS and CDR2 YFSETQ. The CDR3 DNA follows: TGCGCCAGCAGACAGGTCCAAGAGACCCAGTACTTC. It specifies CASRQVQETQYF.

The table lists this clone with a few counts. This rearrangement joins TRBV12-5 to TRBJ1-6, with 8 bases lining up with TRBD1. The CDR3 has 15 residues. From germline, CDR1 is LGHNT and CDR2 FRNRAP. With 1 base clipped from V and 8 bases from J, the junction kept 4 bases outside the gene matches. CDR3: CASGLGQGFYSPLHF. CDR3 DNA: TGTGCTAGTGGTTTGGGACAGGGGTTTTATTCACCCCTCCACTTT.

This chain links TRBV18 with TRBJ1-1, with TRBD1 matching over 7 bases. In germline, CDR1 is KGHSH, CDR2 LQKENI. The CDR3 has 16 residues. V was clipped by 2 bases and J by 1 base; unmatched bases: 7. CDR3 DNA sequence: TGTGCCAGCTCACCAATAAATCGACAGGGGAACACTGAAGCTTTCTTT. This sequence encodes CASSPINRQGNTEAFF. Complete variable domain (other parts from reference TRBV18 and TRBJ1-1): NAGVMQNPRHLVRRRGQEARLRCSPMKGHSHVYWYRQLPEEGLKFMVYLQKENIIDESGMPKERFSAEFPKEGPSILRIQQVVRGDSAAYFCASSPINRQGNTEAFFGQGTRLTVV.

This chain joins TRBV6-5 and TRBJ1-2; D perhaps matches TRBD1 (6 bases). The germline V and J ends were trimmed by 6 bases and 4 bases, with 15 bases remaining between them. Germline loops: CDR1 MNHEY, CDR2 SVGAGI. The CDR3 runs 14 residues. The CDR3: CASRLHRESYGYTF. The CDR3 DNA reads as TGTGCCAGCAGACTCCACAGGGAGAGCTATGGCTACACCTTC.

The chain joins TRBV5-6 to TRBJ1-4, with D perhaps matching TRBD1 (6 bases). CDR3 size: 13 residues. V lost 2 bases and J 8 bases, leaving 10 bases between the germline ends. Germline V gene sequence: CDR1 SGHDT, CDR2 YYEEEE. Here the CDR3 reads CASSLGTPEKLFF. CDR3 DNA: TGTGCCAGCAGCTTAGGGACACCCGAAAAACTGTTTTTT.

The chain uses TRBV19 and TRBJ2-3; 16 nucleotides match TRBD2. The CDR3 has 19 amino acids. V trimming: 6 bases; J trimming: 6 bases; junction bases outside the gene matches: 15. Germline lookup yields CDR1 LNHDA and CDR2 SQIVND (reference sequence). CDR3: CASSSQGTSGGAYLDTQYF. The CDR3 DNA reads TGTGCCAGTAGCTCACAGGGGACTAGCGGGGGGGCTTATTTGGATACGCAGTATTTT.

The J gene is TRBJ1-4, the V gene TRBV7-9; 7 bases align to TRBD1. The ends lost 5 bases at V and 8 bases at J; junction bases unmatched: 8. Germline V gene data show CDR1 as SEHNR and CDR2 as FQNEAQ (reference sequence). The CDR3 totals 14 residues. The CDR3 nucleotides read TGTGCCAGCAGCATAAGACAGGGTCCCGAAAAACTGTTTTTT. Translating it yields CASSIRQGPEKLFF. The variable domain in full, with the rest retrieved from reference TRBV7-9 and TRBJ1-4, is DTGVSQNPRHKITKRGQNVTFRCDPISEHNRLYWYRQTLGQGPEFLTYFQNEAQLEKSRLLSDRFSAERPKGSFSTLEIQRTEQGDSAMYLCASSIRQGPEKLFFGSGTQLSVL.

The chain recombines TRBV5-5 with TRBJ1-2, with D unclear. This CDR3 spans 13 amino acids. Germline-derived CDR1 and CDR2 are SGHKS and YYEKEE (reference sequence). Between the trimmed V and J ends, which lost 0 bases and 2 bases, there was a span of 5 bases. The CDR3: CASSLVRNYGYTF. The DNA of the CDR3 is TGTGCCAGCAGCTTGGTCAGAAACTATGGCTACACCTTC.

This clone appeared once. The rearrangement links TRBV10-3 to TRBJ1-2; TRBD1 agrees at 8 bases. The CDR3 runs to 13 residues. V gave up 6 bases and J gave up 3 bases; unmatched junction bases: 3. The germline gives CDR1 ENHRY, CDR2 SYGVKD. CDR3 amino acids: CAISQDRDYGYTF. CDR3 sequence (DNA): TGTGCCATCAGCCAGGACAGGGACTATGGCTACACCTTC.

The rearrangement links TRBV19 to TRBJ2-1, with 8 bases identical to TRBD1. Germline V lookup: CDR1 LNHDA, CDR2 SQIVND (reference sequence). The CDR3 spans 17 residues. V trimming: 3 bases; J trimming: 4 bases; junction bases outside the gene matches: 11. The CDR3 DNA follows: TGTGCCAGTAGTATTAACCCCGGACAGGGTGGATACAATGAGCAGTTCTTC. This gives the protein CASSINPGQGGYNEQFF.

The V call is TRBV20-1, the J call TRBJ1-1, with a possible D match to TRBD1 (5 bases). Trimming stripped 3 bases from V and 0 bases from J, with 20 bases between. The CDR3 extends over 17 amino acids. Germline V lookup: CDR1 DFQATT, CDR2 SNEGSKA (reference sequence). CDR3 nucleotides: TGCAGTGCTAGTTATCAGGGCCTATCCCCATTGAACACTGAAGCTTTCTTT. Protein product: CSASYQGLSPLNTEAFF.

V gene TRBV19 combines with J gene TRBJ1-2; no firm D call. Germline V gene lookup returns CDR1 LNHDA and CDR2 SQIVND (reference sequence). The CDR3 covers 14 residues. With 6 bases removed from V and 3 bases from J, the gap between germline ends came to 14 bases. CDR3 coding DNA: TGTGCCAGTAGCTCCCCGCGACGGGACTATGGCTACACCTTC. It specifies CASSSPRRDYGYTF.

The genes are TRBV12-3 or TRBV12-4 and TRBJ1-3; D call uncertain. This CDR3 contains 13 residues. V was shortened by 1 base and J by 4 bases, with 5 bases between the two germline ends. The CDR3 DNA reads TGTGCCAGCAGTTTAGTACAGGGAAACACCATATATTTT. Protein sequence: CASSLVQGNTIYF.